A selection of T cell receptor beta chains follows, all from one sample in a study of T cells after yellow fever vaccination. TCRdb itself ran the 5' RACE reads through MiXCR, one entry per CDR3 protein. The data hold 500,000 to 700,000 distinct CDR3 sequences, with 15% to 20% observed a single time. The sequenced sample was PBMCs, obtained 15 days after the yellow fever booster vaccination. These receptors came from a young man who received the YFV17D yellow fever vaccine. CDR3s include the opening cysteine and the closing phenylalanine or tryptophan. A D gene is named only where the DNA matches it firmly. Size is stated for part of the rows, as once, few or many counts, or as a class when the clone is expanded.

clone size	D gene	V gene	J gene	CDR3 protein	CDR3 DNA
few	NA	TRBV7-2	TRBJ1-2	CASSPNFPTGYGYTF	TGTGCCAGCAGCCCGAATTTTCCTACAGGTTATGGCTACACCTTC
few	TRBD2	TRBV11-2	TRBJ2-7	CASSLEATSGYEQYF	TGTGCCAGCAGCTTAGAGGCGACTAGCGGCTACGAGCAGTACTTC
NA	NA	TRBV5-1	TRBJ2-7	CASSLEKGSEQYF	TGCGCCAGCAGCTTGGAGAAAGGGAGCGAGCAGTACTTC
NA	NA	TRBV7-9	TRBJ2-7	CASSSSRDQSSYEQYF	TGTGCCAGCAGCTCCTCAAGGGACCAAAGCTCCTACGAGCAGTACTTC
NA	TRBD2	TRBV3-1	TRBJ2-5	CASSHPPSGGRETQYF	TGTGCCAGCAGCCACCCCCCTAGCGGGGGGCGAGAGACCCAGTACTTC
NA	TRBD2	TRBV4-2	TRBJ2-3	CASSQAPTSGRTDTQYF	TGTGCCAGCAGCCAAGCCCCGACTAGCGGGAGAACAGATACGCAGTATTTT
few	NA	TRBV5-1	TRBJ2-7	CASSLPNSYEQYF	TGCGCCAGCAGCCTTCCTAATTCGTACGAGCAGTACTTC
few	NA	TRBV20-1	TRBJ2-7	CSARAGIDAQYF	TGCAGTGCTAGAGCAGGGATTGACGCGCAGTACTTC
NA	NA	TRBV4-3	TRBJ2-7	CASSQGGGAGSYEQYF	TGCGCCAGCAGCCAAGGGGGTGGGGCAGGTTCCTACGAGCAGTACTTC
NA	NA	TRBV7-2	TRBJ1-2	CAWRGVNYGYTF	TGTGCCTGGCGGGGGGTTAACTATGGCTACACCTTC
few	NA	TRBV5-6	TRBJ2-1	CASRDLVEGGNEQFF	TGTGCCAGCAGAGACCTGGTGGAGGGTGGCAATGAGCAGTTCTTC
NA	NA	TRBV3-1	TRBJ1-5	CASSPQNGLQPQHF	TGTGCCAGCAGCCCCCAAAACGGGTTACAGCCCCAGCATTTT
NA	NA	TRBV4-2	TRBJ2-7	CASSQGQDRYSYEQYF	TGTGCCAGCAGCCAAGGTCAGGACAGATACTCCTACGAGCAGTACTTC
many	TRBD2	TRBV20-1	TRBJ2-7	CSARDPGTSQHEQYF	TGCAGTGCTAGAGACCCCGGGACTAGCCAACACGAGCAGTACTTC
NA	NA	TRBV20-1	TRBJ2-1	CSANYGREVEFF	TGCAGTGCTAACTACGGCCGCGAGGTGGAGTTCTTC
few	NA	TRBV5-1	TRBJ2-5	CASSSTTSRGLGTQYF	TGCGCCAGCAGCTCTACGACAAGCCGGGGGCTTGGGACCCAGTACTTC
NA	TRBD2	TRBV5-1	TRBJ2-2	CASSLLASGMFTGELFF	TGCGCCAGCAGCTTGTTGGCTAGCGGGATGTTCACCGGGGAGCTGTTTTTT
NA	TRBD1	TRBV9	TRBJ1-2	CASSADRWNGYTF	TGTGCCAGCAGCGCGGACAGGTGGAATGGCTACACCTTC
NA	TRBD2	TRBV4-3	TRBJ2-1	CASSQELAGSNEQFF	TGCGCCAGCAGCCAAGAACTAGCGGGAAGCAATGAGCAGTTCTTC
few	TRBD2	TRBV20-1	TRBJ2-7	CSARGASGRPKGEQYF	TGCAGTGCTAGGGGAGCTAGCGGGAGACCGAAAGGCGAGCAGTACTTC
few	TRBD2	TRBV12-3/TRBV12-4	TRBJ2-7	CASNEAGGINEQYF	TGTGCCAGCAATGAAGCGGGAGGCATCAACGAGCAGTACTTC
NA	NA	TRBV11-2	TRBJ2-3	CASSLREADTQYF	TGTGCCAGCAGCTTGCGAGAAGCGGATACGCAGTATTTT
NA	NA	TRBV20-1	TRBJ2-1	CSASEGGGYNEQFF	TGCAGTGCTAGTGAGGGAGGGGGGTACAATGAGCAGTTCTTC
few	TRBD2	TRBV27	TRBJ2-2	CASSPRGGNTGELFF	TGTGCCAGCAGCCCTCGCGGGGGGAACACCGGGGAGCTGTTTTTT
many	TRBD2	TRBV24-1	TRBJ2-7	CATRHREGPEQYF	TGTGCCACTCGACACCGGGAGGGCCCCGAGCAGTACTTC
few	TRBD2	TRBV20-1	TRBJ2-7	CSARVGLDSSYEQYF	TGCAGTGCTAGAGTGGGACTAGATTCGTCCTACGAGCAGTACTTC
NA	TRBD2	TRBV4-3	TRBJ2-5	CASSPVTSGETQYF	TGCGCCAGCAGCCCGGTGACTAGCGGGGAGACCCAGTACTTC
few	TRBD2	TRBV20-1	TRBJ2-3	CSARRTSGSTDTQYF	TGCAGTGCTAGAAGGACTAGCGGGAGCACAGATACGCAGTATTTT
NA	NA	TRBV6-2/TRBV6-3	TRBJ2-2	CASSADGGTHGELFF	TGTGCCAGCAGCGCCGACGGCGGGACTCACGGGGAGCTGTTTTTT
NA	NA	TRBV30	TRBJ2-1	CAWIPGLSGNEQFF	TGTGCCTGGATCCCCGGCCTTTCTGGGAATGAGCAGTTCTTC
few	NA	TRBV24-1	TRBJ1-5	CATSVLPGQLYNQPQHF	TGTGCCACCAGTGTTTTGCCCGGACAGCTTTACAATCAGCCCCAGCATTTT
NA	TRBD2	TRBV19	TRBJ2-2	CASTAGTSGSGELFF	TGTGCCAGTACCGCCGGGACTAGCGGGTCCGGGGAGCTGTTTTTT
once	NA	TRBV12-3/TRBV12-4	TRBJ1-3	CASTLTAGNTIYF	TGTGCCAGCACCCTGACAGCCGGAAACACCATATATTTT
NA	NA	TRBV5-1	TRBJ2-7	CASSLVTTAYEQYF	TGCGCCAGCAGCTTGGTAACGACAGCCTACGAGCAGTACTTC
many	TRBD1	TRBV5-1	TRBJ2-1	CASSLGTGGSMSSYNEQFF	TGCGCCAGCAGCTTGGGGACAGGGGGTTCAATGAGCTCCTACAATGAGCAGTTCTTC
few	NA	TRBV21-1	TRBJ2-1	CASSKFIGGSENNEQFF	TGTGCCAGCAGCAAATTCATCGGTGGGAGTGAGAACAATGAGCAGTTCTTC
NA	TRBD1	TRBV12-3/TRBV12-4	TRBJ2-1	CASSSRGGWVDEQFF	TGTGCCAGCAGTTCTCGAGGGGGCTGGGTTGATGAGCAGTTCTTC
NA	TRBD1	TRBV12-3/TRBV12-4	TRBJ1-2	CASRTTGYGYTF	TGTGCCAGCAGAACGACAGGGTATGGCTACACCTTC
NA	TRBD2	TRBV5-4	TRBJ2-1	CASSVGGSTSGKYNEQFF	TGTGCCAGCAGCGTCGGCGGGTCGACTAGCGGGAAATACAATGAGCAGTTCTTC
NA	TRBD1	TRBV7-9	TRBJ2-7	CASSPGTGVQYF	TGTGCCAGCAGCCCTGGGACAGGGGTCCAGTACTTC
NA	NA	TRBV4-2	TRBJ2-7	CASSQSGLASYEQYF	TGTGCCAGCAGCCAATCCGGGCTAGCCTCCTACGAGCAGTACTTC
many	NA	TRBV5-1	TRBJ2-2	CASSFTGELFF	TGTGCCAGCAGCTTCACCGGGGAGCTGTTTTTT
NA	NA	TRBV27	TRBJ2-5	CASSLGPLEETQYF	TGTGCCAGCAGTCTCGGACCGCTTGAAGAGACCCAGTACTTC
NA	TRBD2	TRBV11-2	TRBJ2-3	CASSLVGRRFPSGRRTDTQYF	TGTGCCAGCAGCTTAGTAGGACGCAGGTTCCCTAGCGGGAGGCGTACAGATACGCAGTATTTT
few	NA	TRBV7-2	TRBJ2-7	CASSLAVGISYEQYF	TGTGCCAGCAGCTTAGCTGTGGGGATTTCCTACGAGCAGTACTTC
NA	NA	TRBV5-4	TRBJ2-2	CASSLPLRELFF	TGTGCCAGCAGCTTGCCCCTCAGGGAGCTGTTTTTT
few	NA	TRBV2	TRBJ2-1	CASRTTLSSYNEQFF	TGTGCCAGCAGGACAACACTGAGCTCCTACAATGAGCAGTTCTTC
NA	NA	TRBV20-1	TRBJ2-3	CSASRTITDTQYF	TGCAGTGCTAGTCGCACGATCACAGATACGCAGTATTTT